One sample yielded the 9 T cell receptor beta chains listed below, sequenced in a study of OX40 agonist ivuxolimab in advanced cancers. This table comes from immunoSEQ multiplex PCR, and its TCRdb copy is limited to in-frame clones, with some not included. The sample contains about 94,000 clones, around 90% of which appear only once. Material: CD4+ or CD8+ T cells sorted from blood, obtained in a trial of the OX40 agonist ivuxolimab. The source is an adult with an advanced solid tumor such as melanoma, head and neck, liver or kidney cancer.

The CDR3: CASSEFGLTEAFF. For the CDR3, the DNA is TGTGCCAGCAGTGAATTCGGCTTAACTGAAGCTTTCTTT. V usage is TRBV25-1 and J usage is TRBJ1-1; D ambiguous. V dropped 1 base and J dropped 5 bases, with 8 bases sitting between them. Germline lookup yields CDR1 MGHDK and CDR2 SYGVNS. The CDR3 has 13 residues.

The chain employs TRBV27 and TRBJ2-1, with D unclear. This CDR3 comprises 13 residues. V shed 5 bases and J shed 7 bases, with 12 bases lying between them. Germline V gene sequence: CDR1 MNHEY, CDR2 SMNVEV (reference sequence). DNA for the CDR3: TGTGCCAGCAGTCTAGACCCAATAAATGAGCAGTTCTTC. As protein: CASSLDPINEQFF.

The CDR3 region is CASSSGTALNTEAFF. In nucleotides, the CDR3 is TGCGCCAGCAGCTCGGGAACAGCCTTGAACACTGAAGCTTTCTTT. The genes are TRBV5-1 and TRBJ1-1; D remains unclear. Germline V CDR1 and CDR2: SGHRS, YFSETQ. The V end was cut by 3 bases, the J end by 0 bases, with 12 bases between. This CDR3 is 15 amino acids long.

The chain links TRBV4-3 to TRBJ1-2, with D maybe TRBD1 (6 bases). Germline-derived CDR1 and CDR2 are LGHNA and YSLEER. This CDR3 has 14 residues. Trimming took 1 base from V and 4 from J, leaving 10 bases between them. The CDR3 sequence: CASSQGTGTYGYTF. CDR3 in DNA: TGCGCCAGCAGCCAAGGCACAGGGACCTATGGCTACACCTTC.

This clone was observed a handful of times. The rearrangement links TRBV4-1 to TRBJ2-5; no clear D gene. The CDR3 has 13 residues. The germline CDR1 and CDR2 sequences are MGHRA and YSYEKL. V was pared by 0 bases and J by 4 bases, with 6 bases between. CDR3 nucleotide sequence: TGCGCCAGCAGCCAAGACGTCAGAGAGACCCAGTACTTC. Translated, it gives CASSQDVRETQYF.

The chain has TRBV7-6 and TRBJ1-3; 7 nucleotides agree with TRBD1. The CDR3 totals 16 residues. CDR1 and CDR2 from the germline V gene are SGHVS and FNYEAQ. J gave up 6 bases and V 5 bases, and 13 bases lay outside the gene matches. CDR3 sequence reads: CASSIFPGQLTNTIYF. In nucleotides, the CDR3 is TGTGCCAGCAGCATCTTTCCGGGACAGTTGACAAACACCATATATTTT.

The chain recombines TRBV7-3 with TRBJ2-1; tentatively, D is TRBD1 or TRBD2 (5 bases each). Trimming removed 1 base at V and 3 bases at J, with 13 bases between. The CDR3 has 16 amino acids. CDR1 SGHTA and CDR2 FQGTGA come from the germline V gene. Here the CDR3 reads CASSLNPGPGYNEQFF. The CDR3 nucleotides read TGTGCCAGCAGCTTAAACCCGGGACCCGGCTACAATGAGCAGTTCTTC.

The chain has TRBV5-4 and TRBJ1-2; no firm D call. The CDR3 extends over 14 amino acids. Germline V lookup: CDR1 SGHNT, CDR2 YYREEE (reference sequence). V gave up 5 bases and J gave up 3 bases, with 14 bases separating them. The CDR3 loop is CASRPGLDHYGYTF. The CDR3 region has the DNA TGTGCCAGCAGGCCCGGCCTCGACCACTATGGCTACACCTTC.

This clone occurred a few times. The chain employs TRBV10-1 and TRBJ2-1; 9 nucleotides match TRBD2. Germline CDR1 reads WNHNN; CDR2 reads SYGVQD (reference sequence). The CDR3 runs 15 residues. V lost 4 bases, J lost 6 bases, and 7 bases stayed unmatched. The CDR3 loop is CASSAGTSIVNEQFF. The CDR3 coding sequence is TGCGCCAGCAGTGCCGGGACTAGCATTGTCAATGAGCAGTTCTTC.